Listed below are T cell receptor beta chains from one sample, sequenced in a study of blood T cell repertoires in COVID-19. Measured with immunoSEQ multiplex PCR; TCRdb has only the in-frame clones, and not every one. The sample contains under 20,000 clones, around 80% of which appear only once. The sequenced sample was peripheral blood. These TCRs come from a man older than 75 with acute or convalescent COVID-19. The CDR3 runs from the conserved cysteine through the conserved F or W. Each record gives: V gene, D gene, J gene, clone size, CDR3 DNA, CDR3 protein. D genes are given only for firm matches. A clone size is listed for some rows: how often the clone was seen (once, few, many), or a class if it is expanded.

v_call: TRBV19; d_call: .; j_call: TRBJ2-2; clone_size: .; cdr3_nt: TGTGCCAGTAGTATAGTAAACACCGGGGAGCTGTTTTTT; cdr3_aa: CASSIVNTGELFF
v_call: TRBV7-9; d_call: TRBD2; j_call: TRBJ2-7; clone_size: .; cdr3_nt: TGTGCCAGCAGCTTAAAGCGGGGTTCCTACGAGCAGTACTTC; cdr3_aa: CASSLKRGSYEQYF
v_call: TRBV5-1; d_call: .; j_call: TRBJ2-7; clone_size: .; cdr3_nt: TGCGCCAGCAGCACCGGGAACCCCCACGAGCAGTACTTC; cdr3_aa: CASSTGNPHEQYF
v_call: TRBV5-4; d_call: TRBD1; j_call: TRBJ1-5; clone_size: .; cdr3_nt: TGTGCCAGCAGCTTGGGGGGACAGGGTGGGTTCACTACCCAGCATTTT; cdr3_aa: CASSLGGQGGFTTQHF
v_call: TRBV4-3; d_call: TRBD2; j_call: TRBJ2-7; clone_size: .; cdr3_nt: TGCGCCAGCAGCCAAGGCTGGACTAGCGGGGCGGGGTACGAGCAGTACTTC; cdr3_aa: CASSQGWTSGAGYEQYF
v_call: TRBV6-5; d_call: .; j_call: TRBJ1-5; clone_size: .; cdr3_nt: TGTGCCAGCAGTTACTCGGGAGGGAATCAGCCCCAGCATTTT; cdr3_aa: CASSYSGGNQPQHF
v_call: TRBV15; d_call: TRBD2; j_call: TRBJ2-3; clone_size: .; cdr3_nt: TGTGCCACCAGCAGAGATTGGGGGGGAAACACAGATACGCAGTATTTT; cdr3_aa: CATSRDWGGNTDTQYF
v_call: TRBV14; d_call: .; j_call: TRBJ2-7; clone_size: .; cdr3_nt: TGTGCCAGCAGCCAAGCCAGCAGGGGTTCCCTTGCCGAGCAGTACTTC; cdr3_aa: CASSQASRGSLAEQYF
v_call: TRBV9; d_call: .; j_call: TRBJ2-2; clone_size: .; cdr3_nt: TGTGCCAGCAGCGTAGAGGGGCTTCTAAACACCGGGGAGCTGTTTTTT; cdr3_aa: CASSVEGLLNTGELFF
v_call: TRBV6-5; d_call: TRBD1; j_call: TRBJ1-2; clone_size: .; cdr3_nt: TGTGCCAGCAGTTACACAACAGGGGGCGCCTTACATGGCTACACCTTC; cdr3_aa: CASSYTTGGALHGYTF
v_call: TRBV7-9; d_call: .; j_call: TRBJ2-5; clone_size: .; cdr3_nt: TGTGCCAGCAGCTTCAGGGGTATGAGGCAAGAGACCCAGTACTTC; cdr3_aa: CASSFRGMRQETQYF
v_call: TRBV18; d_call: TRBD1; j_call: TRBJ2-1; clone_size: .; cdr3_nt: TGTGCCAGCTCCGTCCGGGACAGACCCGGCGATGAGCAGTTCTTC; cdr3_aa: CASSVRDRPGDEQFF
v_call: TRBV19; d_call: TRBD1; j_call: TRBJ1-1; clone_size: few; cdr3_nt: TGTGCCAGTAGTAGATGGACAGGGCCGAACACTGAAGCTTTCTTT; cdr3_aa: CASSRWTGPNTEAFF
v_call: TRBV28; d_call: .; j_call: TRBJ2-7; clone_size: .; cdr3_nt: TGTGCCAGCACTCGCACAGCCTCCTACGAGCAGTACTTC; cdr3_aa: CASTRTASYEQYF
v_call: TRBV5-6; d_call: .; j_call: TRBJ2-5; clone_size: .; cdr3_nt: TGTGCCAGCAGCCGCTACGGGAGAGAGACCCAGTACTTC; cdr3_aa: CASSRYGRETQYF
v_call: TRBV7-2; d_call: .; j_call: TRBJ1-2; clone_size: .; cdr3_nt: TGTGCCAGCAGCCTAGGACGGCAGCGAGGCTACACCTTC; cdr3_aa: CASSLGRQRGYTF
v_call: TRBV28; d_call: .; j_call: TRBJ2-1; clone_size: .; cdr3_nt: TGTGCCAGCAGGGGGGCTTTCAATGAGCAGTTCTTC; cdr3_aa: CASRGAFNEQFF
v_call: TRBV7-9; d_call: .; j_call: TRBJ2-7; clone_size: .; cdr3_nt: TGTGCCAGCAGCTTTTTGTCAGAGGTTGGTCGGTACGAGCAGTACTTC; cdr3_aa: CASSFLSEVGRYEQYF
v_call: TRBV25-1; d_call: TRBD1; j_call: TRBJ1-4; clone_size: .; cdr3_nt: TGTGCCAGCAGTGACTCCGGGACAGGGGAAAAACTGTTTTTT; cdr3_aa: CASSDSGTGEKLFF
v_call: TRBV7-2; d_call: TRBD2; j_call: TRBJ2-1; clone_size: .; cdr3_nt: TGTGCCAGCAACGGGGGGGGCCTCTACAATGAGCAGTTCTTC; cdr3_aa: CASNGGGLYNEQFF
v_call: TRBV19; d_call: .; j_call: TRBJ1-4; clone_size: .; cdr3_nt: TGTGCCAGTAATACCACCCCCGGGTCCGGACGGGGTGAAAAACTGTTTTTT; cdr3_aa: CASNTTPGSGRGEKLFF
v_call: TRBV18; d_call: TRBD2; j_call: TRBJ2-1; clone_size: .; cdr3_nt: TGTGCCAGCTCATCAGGACTAGCGGGCCACAATGAGCAGTTCTTC; cdr3_aa: CASSSGLAGHNEQFF
v_call: TRBV7-2; d_call: .; j_call: TRBJ2-3; clone_size: few; cdr3_nt: TGTGCCAGCAGCGCATCAGGGGCGAGGGCAGATACGCAGTATTTT; cdr3_aa: CASSASGARADTQYF
v_call: TRBV2; d_call: TRBD1; j_call: TRBJ1-1; clone_size: .; cdr3_nt: TGTGCCAGCAGGAGCAACAGGGGTGGGACTGAAGCTTTCTTT; cdr3_aa: CASRSNRGGTEAFF
v_call: TRBV6-5; d_call: .; j_call: TRBJ2-1; clone_size: .; cdr3_nt: TGTGCCAGCTCAGGACAGTACTACAATGAGCAGTTCTTC; cdr3_aa: CASSGQYYNEQFF
v_call: TRBV6-5; d_call: .; j_call: TRBJ1-5; clone_size: few; cdr3_nt: TGTGCCAGCAGGTCGGGGGATCAGCCCCAGCATTTT; cdr3_aa: CASRSGDQPQHF
v_call: TRBV12-3/TRBV12-4; d_call: TRBD1; j_call: TRBJ1-2; clone_size: .; cdr3_nt: TGTGCCAGCAGTTTATCTGGGACAGGTGGCTACACCTTC; cdr3_aa: CASSLSGTGGYTF
v_call: TRBV6-2/TRBV6-3; d_call: TRBD1; j_call: TRBJ1-1; clone_size: .; cdr3_nt: TGTGCCAGCAGCAGACCGGGACAGGGGATGGGGGACACTGAAGCTTTCTTT; cdr3_aa: CASSRPGQGMGDTEAFF
v_call: TRBV6-5; d_call: .; j_call: TRBJ1-2; clone_size: .; cdr3_nt: TGTGCCAGCAGTTACTCGCAGGGGAACTATGGCTACACCTTC; cdr3_aa: CASSYSQGNYGYTF
v_call: TRBV13; d_call: TRBD1; j_call: TRBJ1-1; clone_size: .; cdr3_nt: TGTGCCAGCAGCAACAGGGGAACTGAAGCTTTCTTT; cdr3_aa: CASSNRGTEAFF
v_call: TRBV7-9; d_call: TRBD1; j_call: TRBJ1-5; clone_size: .; cdr3_nt: TGTGCCAGCAGCTCCTGGACAGGGGCTAACAATCAGCCCCAGCATTTT; cdr3_aa: CASSSWTGANNQPQHF
v_call: TRBV7-2; d_call: .; j_call: TRBJ2-3; clone_size: few; cdr3_nt: TGTGCCAGCAGCTTAGTTTCTTGGCAAGATACGCAGTATTTT; cdr3_aa: CASSLVSWQDTQYF
v_call: TRBV7-9; d_call: TRBD1; j_call: TRBJ1-4; clone_size: .; cdr3_nt: TGTGCCAGCAGCCCACAGGGGACTAATGAAAAACTGTTTTTT; cdr3_aa: CASSPQGTNEKLFF
v_call: TRBV28; d_call: TRBD2; j_call: TRBJ2-1; clone_size: .; cdr3_nt: TGTGCCAGCAGTGTGGGGCTCCGGGGGGGTTTGGACAATGAGCAGTTCTTC; cdr3_aa: CASSVGLRGGLDNEQFF
v_call: TRBV5-1; d_call: .; j_call: TRBJ2-7; clone_size: .; cdr3_nt: TGCGCCAGCAGGCTAGTACCGAGCTCCTACGAGCAGTACTTC; cdr3_aa: CASRLVPSSYEQYF
v_call: TRBV5-8; d_call: .; j_call: TRBJ2-7; clone_size: few; cdr3_nt: TGTGCCAGCAGCCCCCCCTGGGGCAGGGGAGAAAGCGAGCAGTACTTC; cdr3_aa: CASSPPWGRGESEQYF
v_call: TRBV5-4; d_call: .; j_call: TRBJ1-3; clone_size: .; cdr3_nt: TGTGCCAGCAGCGGGACAAGGGAGCCGGACACCATATATTTT; cdr3_aa: CASSGTREPDTIYF
v_call: TRBV5-5; d_call: .; j_call: TRBJ1-2; clone_size: .; cdr3_nt: TGTGCCAGCAGCTTGGATTTTCTCGGCTACACCTTC; cdr3_aa: CASSLDFLGYTF
v_call: TRBV6-6; d_call: TRBD2; j_call: TRBJ2-1; clone_size: .; cdr3_nt: TGTGCCAGCAGTTCCTGGACTAGCGGGGGAGACAATGAGCAGTTCTTC; cdr3_aa: CASSSWTSGGDNEQFF
v_call: TRBV19; d_call: .; j_call: TRBJ2-1; clone_size: .; cdr3_nt: TGTGCCAGTAGTATATCAACCGGGACCGCTCGGGGGCGGGGGCGGAGGACGGGCCGGCAGTTCTTC; cdr3_aa: CASSISTGTARGRGRRTGRQFF
v_call: TRBV14; d_call: TRBD2; j_call: TRBJ2-3; clone_size: .; cdr3_nt: TGTGCCAGCAGCCAAGATGGGGCGCTAGCGGGGGGACGCACAGATACGCAGTATTTT; cdr3_aa: CASSQDGALAGGRTDTQYF
v_call: TRBV6-2/TRBV6-3; d_call: TRBD2; j_call: TRBJ2-5; clone_size: .; cdr3_nt: TGTGCCAGCAGTCCCGGGACTAAAGAGACCCAGTACTTC; cdr3_aa: CASSPGTKETQYF
v_call: TRBV2; d_call: TRBD1; j_call: TRBJ1-5; clone_size: .; cdr3_nt: TGTGCCAGCAGTCAAAGCCCGGACAGGGCCCTGCATTTT; cdr3_aa: CASSQSPDRALHF
v_call: TRBV20-1; d_call: .; j_call: TRBJ1-1; clone_size: .; cdr3_nt: TGCAGTGCTAGTCCCGGGAACACTGAAGCTTTCTTT; cdr3_aa: CSASPGNTEAFF
v_call: TRBV7-6; d_call: TRBD1; j_call: TRBJ1-1; clone_size: .; cdr3_nt: TGTGCCAGCAGCTTAGGAGCGGGGACAGGGATGGCTTTCTTT; cdr3_aa: CASSLGAGTGMAFF
v_call: TRBV15; d_call: TRBD2; j_call: TRBJ2-1; clone_size: once; cdr3_nt: TGTGCCACCAGCAGAGCACTAGCGGGGCGCTACAATGAGCAGTTCTTC; cdr3_aa: CATSRALAGRYNEQFF
v_call: TRBV12-3/TRBV12-4; d_call: .; j_call: TRBJ1-1; clone_size: .; cdr3_nt: TGTGCCAGCAGCCCTAGGGGCCGAAATGAAGCTTTCTTT; cdr3_aa: CASSPRGRNEAFF
v_call: TRBV3-1/TRBV3-2; d_call: .; j_call: TRBJ1-2; clone_size: .; cdr3_nt: TGTGCCAGCAGCCGAGGGAATTATGGCTACACCTTC; cdr3_aa: CASSRGNYGYTF
v_call: TRBV7-9; d_call: .; j_call: TRBJ2-2; clone_size: .; cdr3_nt: TGTGCCAGCAGCTTCCCGACCGGGGAGCTGTTTTTT; cdr3_aa: CASSFPTGELFF
v_call: TRBV6-1; d_call: .; j_call: TRBJ1-3; clone_size: .; cdr3_nt: TGTGCCAGCAGTGAATACATCTCTGGAAACACCATATATTTT; cdr3_aa: CASSEYISGNTIYF
v_call: TRBV28; d_call: TRBD1; j_call: TRBJ2-3; clone_size: .; cdr3_nt: TGTGCCAGCAGTAAACAGGGGGCGGGCACAGATACGCAGTATTTT; cdr3_aa: CASSKQGAGTDTQYF
v_call: TRBV18; d_call: .; j_call: TRBJ2-2; clone_size: .; cdr3_nt: TGTGCCAGCTCATCTACAGCTATGGGGAACACCGGGGAGCTGTTTTTT; cdr3_aa: CASSSTAMGNTGELFF
v_call: TRBV2; d_call: .; j_call: TRBJ1-6; clone_size: .; cdr3_nt: TGTGCCAGCAGTGGTAATCTCGGGGGGCAAAACTCACCCCTCCACTTT; cdr3_aa: CASSGNLGGQNSPLHF
v_call: TRBV7-2; d_call: TRBD1; j_call: TRBJ2-7; clone_size: .; cdr3_nt: TGTGCCAGCAGGTTCGATAGGGGGCCGTTAAGCGAGCAGTACTTC; cdr3_aa: CASRFDRGPLSEQYF
v_call: TRBV5-1; d_call: .; j_call: TRBJ1-1; clone_size: .; cdr3_nt: TGCGCCAGCAGCTTGGTTTCAGGGGCTGATGGGGGAGCTTTCTTT; cdr3_aa: CASSLVSGADGGAFF
v_call: TRBV18; d_call: TRBD1; j_call: TRBJ2-5; clone_size: .; cdr3_nt: TGTGCCAGCTCGGACAGGGTAGAAGAGACCCAGTACTTC; cdr3_aa: CASSDRVEETQYF
v_call: TRBV5-4; d_call: .; j_call: TRBJ2-7; clone_size: .; cdr3_nt: TGTGCCAGCAGCTTGGGTACCGGACAAGCCTACGAGCAGTACTTC; cdr3_aa: CASSLGTGQAYEQYF
v_call: TRBV21-1; d_call: .; j_call: TRBJ1-6; clone_size: .; cdr3_nt: TGTGCCAGCAGCATTAAGACAGGCTCCCCCCCCAGCTCCTATAATTCACCCCTCCACTTT; cdr3_aa: CASSIKTGSPPSSYNSPLHF
v_call: TRBV9; d_call: .; j_call: TRBJ1-1; clone_size: .; cdr3_nt: TGTGCCAGCAGCGTAGACGCAGGGATGAACACTGAAGCTTTCTTT; cdr3_aa: CASSVDAGMNTEAFF